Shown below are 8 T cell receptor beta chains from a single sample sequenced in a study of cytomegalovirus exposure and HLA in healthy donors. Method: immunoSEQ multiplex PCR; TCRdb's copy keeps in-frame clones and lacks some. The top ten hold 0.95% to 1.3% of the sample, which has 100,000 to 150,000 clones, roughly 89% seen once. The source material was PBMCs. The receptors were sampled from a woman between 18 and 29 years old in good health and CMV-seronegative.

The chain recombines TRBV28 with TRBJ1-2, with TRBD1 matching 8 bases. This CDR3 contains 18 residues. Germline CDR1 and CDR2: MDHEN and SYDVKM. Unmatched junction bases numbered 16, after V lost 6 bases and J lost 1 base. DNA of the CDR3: TGTGCCAGCAGGTCGCAGGGGGCGGGGAAGTTCATTAACTATGGCTACACCTTC. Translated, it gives CASRSQGAGKFINYGYTF.

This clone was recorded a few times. CDR3 sequence: CASSVGQGNYGYTF. CDR3 sequence (DNA): TGTGCCAGCAGCGTAGGACAGGGTAACTATGGCTACACCTTC. The chain has TRBV9 and TRBJ1-2; 7 nucleotides line up with TRBD1. Per germline, CDR1 SGDLS and CDR2 YYNGEE. This CDR3 spans 14 amino acids. V gave up 0 bases and J gave up 1 base; unmatched junction bases: 0.

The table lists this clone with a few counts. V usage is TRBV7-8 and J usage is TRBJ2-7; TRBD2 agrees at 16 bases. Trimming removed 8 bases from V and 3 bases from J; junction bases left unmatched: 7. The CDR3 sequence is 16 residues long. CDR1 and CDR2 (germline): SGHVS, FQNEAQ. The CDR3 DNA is TGTGCCAGCTCGGGACTAGCGGGAGGGCCTCGCTACGAGCAGTACTTC. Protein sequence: CASSGLAGGPRYEQYF.

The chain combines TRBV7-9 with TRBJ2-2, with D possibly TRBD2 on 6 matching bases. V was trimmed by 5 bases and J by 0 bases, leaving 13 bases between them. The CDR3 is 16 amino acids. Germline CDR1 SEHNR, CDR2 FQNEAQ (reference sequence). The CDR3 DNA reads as TGTGCCAGCAGCCCGCCTAGCGTCGCGAACACCGGGGAGCTGTTTTTT. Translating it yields CASSPPSVANTGELFF.

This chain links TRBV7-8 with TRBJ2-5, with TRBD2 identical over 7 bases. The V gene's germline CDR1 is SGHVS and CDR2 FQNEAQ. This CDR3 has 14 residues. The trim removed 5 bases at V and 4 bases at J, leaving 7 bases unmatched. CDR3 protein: CASSRTPSGETQYF. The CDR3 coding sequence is TGTGCCAGCAGCCGGACCCCTAGCGGAGAGACCCAGTACTTC.

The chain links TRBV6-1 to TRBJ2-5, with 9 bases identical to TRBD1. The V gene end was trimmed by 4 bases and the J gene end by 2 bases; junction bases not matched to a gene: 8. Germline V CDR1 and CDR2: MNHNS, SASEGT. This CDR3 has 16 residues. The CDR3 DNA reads TGTGCCAGCAGTGTCCGCCGGGACAGGGTACAAGAGACCCAGTACTTC. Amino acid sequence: CASSVRRDRVQETQYF.

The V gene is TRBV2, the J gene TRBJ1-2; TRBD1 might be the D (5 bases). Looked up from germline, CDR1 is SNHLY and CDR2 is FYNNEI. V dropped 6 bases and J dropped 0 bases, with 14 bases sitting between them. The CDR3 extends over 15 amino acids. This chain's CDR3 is CASSSLDIANYGYTF. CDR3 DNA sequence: TGTGCCAGCAGCTCGCTGGACATAGCTAACTATGGCTACACCTTC. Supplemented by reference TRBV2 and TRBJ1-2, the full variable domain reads EPEVTQTPSHQVTQMGQEVILRCVPISNHLYFYWYRQILGQKVEFLVSFYNNEISEKSEIFDDQFSVERPDGSNFTLKIRSTKLEDSAMYFCASSSLDIANYGYTFGSGTRLTVV.

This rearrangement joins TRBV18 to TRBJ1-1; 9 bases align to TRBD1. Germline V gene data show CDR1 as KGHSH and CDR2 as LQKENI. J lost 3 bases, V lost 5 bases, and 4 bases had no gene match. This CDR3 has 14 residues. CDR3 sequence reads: CASSGRQGDTEAFF. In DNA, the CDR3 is TGTGCCAGCTCAGGCAGACAGGGGGACACTGAAGCTTTCTTT.